What follows are 26 T cell receptor beta chains derived from one specimen sequenced in a study of a mutant IDH1 vaccine in newly diagnosed glioma. Measured with immunoSEQ multiplex PCR; TCRdb has only the in-frame clones, and not every one. The sample consists of 35,000 to 45,000 clones, approximately 80% of them appearing once. Their antigens are not known. The time point here: week 35, safety follow-up. In the vaccine, a single dose held 300 ug of the mutant IDH1 20-mer peptide, along with topical imiquimod. The source material was PBMCs, sampled from a glioma patient whose treatment included an IDH1 peptide vaccine. These receptor sequences come from a woman in her 50s with glioma.

The chain has TRBV6-1 and TRBJ2-6; possibly TRBD1 for D (5 bases). The germline CDR1 and CDR2 sequences are MNHNS and SASEGT. CDR3 length: 15 amino acids. Deletions cut 2 bases from V and 1 base from J, with 6 bases between. This chain's CDR3 is CASSEQGSGANVLTF. The CDR3 bases are TGTGCCAGCAGTGAACAGGGATCTGGGGCCAACGTCCTGACTTTC.

The chain links TRBV4-3 to TRBJ1-1, with unresolved D. The CDR3 is 15 residues long. V lost 2 bases and J 0 bases, leaving 10 bases between the germline ends. Germline CDR1 is LGHNA and CDR2 is YSLEER. The DNA of the CDR3 is TGCGCCAGCAGCCAACAAAACGACTTGAACACTGAAGCTTTCTTT. This sequence encodes CASSQQNDLNTEAFF.

The rearrangement joins TRBV5-4 to TRBJ1-6; D uncertain. Germline-derived CDR1 and CDR2 are SGHNT and YYREEE (reference sequence). The CDR3 is made up of 15 amino acids. The germline V and J ends were trimmed by 5 bases and 5 bases, with 14 bases remaining between them. This CDR3 reads CASRGGVGNNSPLHF. The CDR3 DNA reads as TGTGCCAGCAGGGGCGGGGTGGGGAATAATTCACCCCTCCACTTT.

This sequence joins TRBV5-8 and TRBJ1-1, with no clear D. Trimming took off 1 base at V and 0 bases at J, with 10 bases between the two ends. CDR3 length: 15 amino acids. Germline-derived CDR1 and CDR2 are SGHTS and YDEGEE. CDR3 loop: CASSLMGGMNTEAFF. In DNA, the CDR3 is TGTGCCAGCAGCTTGATGGGCGGCATGAACACTGAAGCTTTCTTT. Based on the CDR3 plus reference TRBV5-8 and TRBJ1-1, the full variable domain is EAGVTQSPTHLIKTRGQQATLRCSPISGHTSVYWYQQALGLGLQFLLWYDEGEERNRGNFPPRFSGRQFPNYSSELNVNALELEDSALYLCASSLMGGMNTEAFFGQGTRLTVV.

A note on this clone: Other DNA sequences of this sample code for an identical CDR3. The rearrangement links TRBV7-9 to TRBJ2-5, with a weak D call TRBD2 (6 bases). The CDR3 loop spans 13 amino acids. V was pared by 2 bases and J by 2 bases, with 6 bases between. Germline V gene lookup returns CDR1 SEHNR and CDR2 FQNEAQ (reference sequence). CDR3 sequence reads: CASSLRGQETQYF. The CDR3 DNA follows: TGTGCCAGCAGCTTACGGGGGCAAGAGACCCAGTACTTC.

The chain uses TRBV7-2 and TRBJ2-5, with D perhaps matching TRBD1 or TRBD2 (6 bases each). CDR3 length equals 16 residues. The germline V and J ends were trimmed by 5 bases and 1 base, with 17 bases remaining between them. Per the germline V gene, CDR1 is SGHTA and CDR2 is FQGNSA. The CDR3 bases are TGTGCCAGCAGCCCTAGGGGGGACACCGGCCAAGAGACCCAGTACTTC. Its protein is CASSPRGDTGQETQYF.

The CDR3 sequence: CASSQDRNSQETQYF. CDR3 in DNA: TGCGCCAGCAGCCAAGATCGTAACTCCCAAGAGACCCAGTACTTC. V gene TRBV4-3 combines with J gene TRBJ2-5; D is unclear. The ends were cut back, 0 bases at V and 1 base at J, with 9 bases in the middle. The length of the CDR3 is 15 residues. The V gene's germline CDR1 is LGHNA and CDR2 YSLEER.

This chain uses TRBV5-4 with TRBJ1-2, with 7 positions matching TRBD1. Looked up from germline, CDR1 is SGHNT and CDR2 is YYREEE (reference sequence). This CDR3 spans 14 amino acids. V was clipped by 4 bases and J by 4 bases; unmatched bases: 7. CDR3: CASSPDSGGYGYTF. CDR3 sequence (DNA): TGTGCCAGCAGCCCTGACTCAGGGGGCTATGGCTACACCTTC.

CDR3 DNA sequence: TGTGCCAGCAGTCTCGGGACCTGGGCGCCCCAGCATTTT. This codes for CASSLGTWAPQHF. The J gene is TRBJ1-5, the V gene TRBV27; D perhaps matches TRBD1 (5 bases). CDR3 size: 13 residues. Trimming removed 5 bases at V and 9 bases at J, with 14 bases between. Germline V lookup: CDR1 MNHEY, CDR2 SMNVEV (reference sequence).

The gene calls are TRBV30 and TRBJ2-3; the match to TRBD2 covers 16 bases. The length of the CDR3 is 15 residues. Germline V gene data show CDR1 as GTSNPN and CDR2 as SVGIG (reference sequence). The junction had 7 bases not matched to a gene; V was cut back by 3 bases and J by 10 bases. The CDR3 is CAWRLPGTSGGAQYF. The CDR3 DNA sequence: TGTGCCTGGAGGCTGCCCGGGACTAGCGGGGGGGCGCAGTATTTT. Based on the CDR3 plus reference TRBV30 and TRBJ2-3, the full variable domain is SQTIHQWPATLVQPVGSPLSLECTVEGTSNPNLYWYRQAAGRGLQLLFYSVGIGQISSEVPQNLSASRPQDRQFILSSKKLLLSDSGFYLCAWRLPGTSGGAQYFGPGTRLTVL.

This chain connects TRBV6-5 to TRBJ1-4; TRBD1 might be the D (6 bases). This CDR3 has 14 residues. The V end lost 6 bases, the J end lost 7 bases, and 15 bases lay between the germline ends. The germline CDR1 and CDR2 sequences are MNHEY and SVGAGI. The CDR3 DNA reads as TGTGCCAGCAGCCAACAGGGAAAGGGTGAAAAACTGTTTTTT. Amino acid sequence: CASSQQGKGEKLFF.

The chain employs TRBV9 and TRBJ2-2; D gene uncertain. The CDR3 loop spans 15 amino acids. From germline, CDR1 is SGDLS and CDR2 YYNGEE. V lost 4 bases and J 0 bases, leaving 10 bases between the germline ends. The CDR3 nucleotides read TGTGCCAGCAGCACCCCGGAAACGAACACCGGGGAGCTGTTTTTT. Translation gives CASSTPETNTGELFF.

As to this clone: The DNA is omitted, as the CDR3 cannot be located on it reliably, and the CDR3 follows TCRdb's listing. The chain has TRBV6-5 and TRBJ1-4; TRBD1 is taken as the D call from the table, unchecked against the DNA. Germline CDR1 and CDR2: MNHEY and SVGAGI. The CDR3 comprises 15 residues, both ends counted. CDR3 loop: CASSSSTGRNEKLFF.

The chain has TRBV5-6 and TRBJ2-7; perhaps D is TRBD1 or TRBD2 (6 bases each). Germline CDR1 SGHDT, CDR2 YYEEEE. The CDR3 covers 14 residues. Deletions cut 2 bases from V and 7 bases from J, with 16 bases between. The CDR3 loop reads CASSFYPGAREQYF. CDR3 DNA sequence: TGTGCCAGCAGCTTTTACCCGGGGGCTCGAGAGCAGTACTTC. Based on the CDR3 plus reference TRBV5-6 and TRBJ2-7, the full variable domain is DAGVTQSPTHLIKTRGQQVTLRCSPKSGHDTVSWYQQALGQGPQFIFQYYEEEERQRGNFPDRFSGHQFPNYSSELNVNALLLGDSALYLCASSFYPGAREQYFGPGTRLTVT.

The rearrangement joins TRBV19 to TRBJ1-2, with D unclear. Trimming removed 6 bases at V and 5 bases at J, with 13 bases between. The CDR3 totals 13 residues. Germline CDR1 LNHDA, CDR2 SQIVND (reference sequence). The chain's CDR3 is CASSIEPSYGYTF. CDR3 sequence (DNA): TGTGCCAGTAGCATCGAGCCAAGTTATGGCTACACCTTC.

The rearrangement joins TRBV5-6 to TRBJ1-4; TRBD1 is a possible D gene (5 bases). With 1 base removed from V and 8 bases from J, the gap between germline ends came to 12 bases. Germline CDR1 reads SGHDT; CDR2 reads YYEEEE. CDR3 length: 14 amino acids. The CDR3 DNA reads TGTGCCAGCAGCTTGTGGCAGGGTAGCGAAAAACTGTTTTTT. It translates to CASSLWQGSEKLFF.

This chain uses TRBV7-2 with TRBJ2-3, with a weak D call TRBD2 (7 bases). Germline loops: CDR1 SGHTA, CDR2 FQGNSA. The V gene lost 5 bases and the J gene lost 1 base, with 22 bases spanning the gap. The CDR3 runs to 18 residues. This CDR3 is CASSPLPRGARGTDTQYF. CDR3 nucleotide sequence: TGTGCCAGCAGCCCTCTACCCCGGGGGGCCAGGGGCACAGATACGCAGTATTTT.

The V call is TRBV5-5, the J call TRBJ1-1; D uncertain. This CDR3 contains 16 residues. Germline lookup yields CDR1 SGHKS and CDR2 YYEKEE (reference sequence). With 0 bases removed from V and 2 bases from J, the gap between germline ends came to 14 bases. The CDR3 sequence: CASSLDGGQVNTEAFF. In DNA form, the CDR3 reads TGTGCCAGCAGCTTGGACGGAGGGCAGGTTAACACTGAAGCTTTCTTT.

The chain has TRBV25-1 and TRBJ1-2; tentative D call: TRBD1 (6 bases). V shed 4 bases and J shed 0 bases, with 18 bases lying between them. The germline V gene has CDR1 MGHDK and CDR2 SYGVNS. The CDR3 is 17 amino acids. The CDR3 spells CASSANGQGQANYGYTF. The CDR3 coding sequence is TGTGCCAGCAGTGCCAACGGGCAGGGGCAAGCTAACTATGGCTACACCTTC.

The chain links TRBV6-5 to TRBJ2-2; D gene ambiguous. Looked up from germline, CDR1 is MNHEY and CDR2 is SVGAGI. Trimming stripped 2 bases from V and 5 bases from J, with 12 bases between. CDR3 size: 15 residues. CDR3 in DNA: TGTGCCAGCAGTTACGTCTCCCGTAGGACCGGGGAGCTGTTTTTT. Protein product: CASSYVSRRTGELFF.

The chain recombines TRBV29-1 with TRBJ2-2; 10 bases align to TRBD1. This CDR3 region has 15 residues. The trim removed 7 bases at V and 5 bases at J, leaving 10 bases unmatched. The V gene's germline CDR1 is SQVTM and CDR2 ANQGSEA. CDR3 DNA sequence: TGCAGCGCCAACGGGGACAGGGGCAAGACCGGGGAGCTGTTTTTT. Translation gives CSANGDRGKTGELFF.

The V call is TRBV11-2, the J call TRBJ1-5; D ambiguous. Trimming shortened V by 6 bases and J by 11 bases, and 17 bases separated the two germline ends. Germline-derived CDR1 and CDR2 are SGHAT and FQNNGV. This CDR3 is built from 13 residues. The CDR3 DNA is TGTGCCAGCAGTCGCGGGGTCGCTGAGTCCCAGCATTTT. Its translation: CASSRGVAESQHF.

This chain uses TRBV4-2 with TRBJ2-2; a weak D match, TRBD2 (6 bases). Germline-derived CDR1 and CDR2 are LGHNA and YNFKEQ. V shed 0 bases and J shed 0 bases, with 8 bases lying between them. The CDR3 has 16 amino acids. The CDR3 region is CASSQDRGSNTGELFF. The CDR3, as DNA: TGTGCCAGCAGCCAAGATCGGGGGTCGAACACCGGGGAGCTGTTTTTT.

This rearrangement joins TRBV5-1 to TRBJ2-1; 8 bases are a match to TRBD1. V trimming: 0 bases; J trimming: 3 bases; junction bases outside the gene matches: 2. Germline V lookup: CDR1 SGHRS, CDR2 YFSETQ. The CDR3 contains 15 residues. In nucleotides, the CDR3 is TGCGCCAGCAGCTTGGCACAGGGGGTCTACAATGAGCAGTTCTTC. It specifies CASSLAQGVYNEQFF.

The V and J genes are TRBV7-3 and TRBJ1-2, with TRBD1 identical over 12 bases. This CDR3 region has 18 residues. Per the germline V gene, CDR1 is SGHTA and CDR2 is FQGTGA. With V trimmed by 4 bases and J by 6 bases, 15 bases remained unmatched. This CDR3 is CASSSTPGQGARGDGYTF. Here the CDR3 DNA reads TGTGCCAGCAGCTCTACTCCGGGACAGGGGGCGCGGGGGGATGGCTACACCTTC. The full variable domain, with the rest looked up from reference TRBV7-3 and TRBJ1-2, is GAGVSQTPSNKVTEKGKYVELRCDPISGHTALYWYRQSLGQGPEFLIYFQGTGAADDSGLPNDRFFAVRPEGSVSTLKIQRTERGDSAVYLCASSSTPGQGARGDGYTFGSGTRLTVV.

The chain employs TRBV11-2 and TRBJ2-3; TRBD1 is a possible D gene (5 bases). The CDR3 totals 15 residues. In germline, CDR1 is SGHAT, CDR2 FQNNGV. V was cut by 6 bases and J by 0 bases, with 13 bases left in between. Here the CDR3 reads CASSLTGSSTDTQYF. The CDR3 DNA follows: TGTGCCAGCAGTCTAACAGGCTCTAGCACAGATACGCAGTATTTT.